This is a list of T cell receptor beta chains from one sample in a study of T cells in Graves' hyperthyroidism and ophthalmopathy. TCRdb reprocessed the multiplex PCR reads via MiXCR and lists one record per CDR3 protein. This repertoire shows 400,000 to 550,000 distinct CDR3 sequences, approximately 24% found once; its top ten account for 10% to 12%. The sample taken for sequencing was blood. Every receptor here comes from a woman in her 30s with Graves' ophthalmopathy. The CDR3 runs from the conserved cysteine through the conserved F or W. The D gene is left open where the match is weak. Expanded clones get a size class; other rows say once, few or many, or leave the size out.

size: many; V: TRBV7-2; J: TRBJ2-7; D: .; CDR3: CASSLVAYEQYF; DNA: TGTGCCAGCAGCTTAGTCGCCTACGAGCAGTACTTC
size: many; V: TRBV3-1; J: TRBJ2-7; D: TRBD2; CDR3: CASSPGSSGTVSSYEQYF; DNA: TGTGCCAGCAGCCCGGGGTCTAGCGGGACCGTGAGCTCCTACGAGCAGTACTTC
size: many; V: TRBV6-1; J: TRBJ1-5; D: .; CDR3: CASSRVGGNQPQHF; DNA: TGTGCCAGCTCGAGGGTTGGGGGCAATCAGCCCCAGCATTTT
size: .; V: TRBV5-6; J: TRBJ1-1; D: .; CDR3: CASILGVMNTEAFF; DNA: TGTGCCAGCATCCTTGGGGTGATGAACACTGAAGCTTTCTTT
size: .; V: TRBV12-3/TRBV12-4; J: TRBJ1-2; D: .; CDR3: CASSLGSRGGGYTF; DNA: TGTGCCAGCAGTTTAGGTTCCCGGGGAGGCGGCTACACCTTC
size: .; V: TRBV27; J: TRBJ1-2; D: .; CDR3: CASSNRTALRVYGYTF; DNA: TGTGCCAGCAGTAACAGGACAGCCTTGAGGGTCTATGGCTACACCTTC
size: many; V: TRBV20-1; J: TRBJ1-1; D: TRBD1; CDR3: CSARATGAREGFF; DNA: TGCAGTGCTAGAGCTACAGGGGCGAGAGAAGGGTTCTTT
size: many; V: TRBV6-1; J: TRBJ1-2; D: TRBD1; CDR3: CASSEAPTAGGQYGYTF; DNA: TGTGCCAGCAGTGAAGCGCCTACGGCAGGGGGCCAGTATGGCTACACCTTC
size: many; V: TRBV30; J: TRBJ1-3; D: TRBD1; CDR3: CAWSAGTGISGNTIYF; DNA: TGTGCCTGGAGCGCCGGGACAGGGATCTCTGGAAACACCATATATTTT
size: few; V: TRBV5-1; J: TRBJ2-5; D: .; CDR3: CASSYGARQETQYF; DNA: TGCGCCAGCAGCTACGGGGCCCGCCAAGAGACCCAGTACTTC
size: many; V: TRBV20-1; J: TRBJ1-1; D: .; CDR3: CSARDLGETEAFF; DNA: TGCAGTGCTAGAGACCTGGGGGAAACTGAAGCTTTCTTT
size: few; V: TRBV20-1; J: TRBJ1-1; D: TRBD1; CDR3: CSAGGQKFFLNTEAFF; DNA: TGCAGTGCGGGGGGACAGAAATTCTTCTTGAACACTGAAGCTTTCTTT
size: many; V: TRBV15; J: TRBJ2-5; D: TRBD2; CDR3: CATGTSGGAGETQYF; DNA: TGTGCCACCGGGACTAGCGGGGGGGCCGGAGAGACCCAGTACTTC
size: .; V: TRBV6-1; J: TRBJ1-6; D: .; CDR3: CASGKNNSPLHF; DNA: TGTGCCAGCGGCAAGAATAATTCACCCCTCCACTTT
size: many; V: TRBV10-3; J: TRBJ2-7; D: .; CDR3: CAISEETAYEQYF; DNA: TGTGCCATCAGTGAGGAAACAGCCTACGAGCAGTACTTC
size: .; V: TRBV19; J: TRBJ2-7; D: TRBD1; CDR3: CASSMGQGLYEQYF; DNA: TGTGCCAGTAGTATGGGACAGGGGTTATACGAGCAGTACTTC
size: many; V: TRBV19; J: TRBJ1-1; D: .; CDR3: CASSMAGTRSTEAFF; DNA: TGTGCCAGTAGTATGGCGGGGACGAGGAGCACTGAAGCTTTCTTT
size: many; V: TRBV13; J: TRBJ2-7; D: .; CDR3: CASSLGRPTYEQYF; DNA: TGTGCCAGCAGCTTAGGCCGGCCGACCTACGAGCAGTACTTC
size: .; V: TRBV14; J: TRBJ1-2; D: TRBD1; CDR3: CASSPSTGLTYGYTF; DNA: TGTGCCAGCAGCCCGTCGACAGGGTTGACCTATGGCTACACCTTC
size: few; V: TRBV20-1; J: TRBJ1-3; D: .; CDR3: CSASAMAGRGENTIYF; DNA: TGCAGTGCTAGCGCCATGGCAGGCAGGGGCGAGAACACCATATATTTT
size: many; V: TRBV20-1; J: TRBJ2-7; D: TRBD2; CDR3: CSAHQAGGLFEQYF; DNA: TGCAGTGCCCATCAAGCGGGAGGGCTCTTCGAGCAGTACTTC
size: many; V: TRBV13; J: TRBJ2-4; D: TRBD1; CDR3: CASSGQGGDIQYF; DNA: TGTGCCAGCAGCGGACAGGGTGGGGACATTCAGTACTTC
size: .; V: TRBV6-5; J: TRBJ2-7; D: TRBD1; CDR3: CASSYPTGAIYEQYF; DNA: TGTGCCAGCAGTTACCCGACAGGGGCCATCTACGAGCAGTACTTC
size: few; V: TRBV4-2; J: TRBJ2-5; D: .; CDR3: CASSQELSRETQYF; DNA: TGTGCCAGCAGCCAAGAGTTGTCGAGGGAGACCCAGTACTTC
size: .; V: TRBV20-1; J: TRBJ2-7; D: .; CDR3: CSARGLASYEQYF; DNA: TGCAGTGCTAGAGGTCTAGCCTCCTACGAGCAGTACTTC
size: .; V: TRBV11-2; J: TRBJ2-7; D: .; CDR3: CASSLGQRLRGSGTYEQYF; DNA: TGTGCCAGCAGCTTAGGACAGCGCCTGAGGGGTAGCGGAACATACGAGCAGTACTTC
size: .; V: TRBV7-9; J: TRBJ1-2; D: .; CDR3: CASRPGGNYGYTF; DNA: TGTGCCAGCAGACCCGGCGGGAACTATGGCTACACCTTC
size: few; V: TRBV10-1; J: TRBJ2-5; D: .; CDR3: CASSEGGKETQYF; DNA: TGCGCCAGCAGTGAGGGGGGAAAGGAGACCCAGTACTTC
size: many; V: TRBV2; J: TRBJ1-2; D: .; CDR3: CATSAGDYGYTF; DNA: TGTGCCACCTCAGCCGGTGACTATGGCTACACCTTC
size: few; V: TRBV20-1; J: TRBJ1-1; D: TRBD1; CDR3: CSATQDRGWTEAFF; DNA: TGCAGTGCTACCCAGGACAGGGGGTGGACTGAAGCTTTCTTT
size: many; V: TRBV20-1; J: TRBJ1-1; D: .; CDR3: CSGRANTEAFF; DNA: TGCAGTGGGCGTGCGAACACTGAAGCTTTCTTT
size: many; V: TRBV29-1; J: TRBJ1-1; D: .; CDR3: CSVEDRNPNTEAFF; DNA: TGCAGCGTTGAAGATCGGAACCCGAACACTGAAGCTTTCTTT